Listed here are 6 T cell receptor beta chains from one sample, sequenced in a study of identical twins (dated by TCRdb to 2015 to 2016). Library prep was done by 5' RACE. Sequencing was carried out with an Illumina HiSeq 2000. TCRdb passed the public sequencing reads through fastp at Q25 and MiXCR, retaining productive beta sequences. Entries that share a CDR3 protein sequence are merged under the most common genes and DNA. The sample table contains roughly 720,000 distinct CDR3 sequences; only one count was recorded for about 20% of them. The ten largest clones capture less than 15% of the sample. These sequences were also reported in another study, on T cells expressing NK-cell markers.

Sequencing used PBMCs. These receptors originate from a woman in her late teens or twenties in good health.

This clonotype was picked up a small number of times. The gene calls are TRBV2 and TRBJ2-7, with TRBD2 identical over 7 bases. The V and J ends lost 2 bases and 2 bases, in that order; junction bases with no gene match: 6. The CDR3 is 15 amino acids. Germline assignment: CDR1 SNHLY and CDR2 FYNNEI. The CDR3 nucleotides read TGTGCCAGCAGTGAAAGGCGGGAGAGAACCTACGAGCAGTACTTC. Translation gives CASSERRERTYEQYF.

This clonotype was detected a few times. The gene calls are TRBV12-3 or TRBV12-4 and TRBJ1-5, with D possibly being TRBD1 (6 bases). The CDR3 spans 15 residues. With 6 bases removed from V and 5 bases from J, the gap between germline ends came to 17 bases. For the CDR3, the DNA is TGTGCCAGCAGCCGATTTCAGGGGATGGATCAGCCCCAGCATTTT. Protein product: CASSRFQGMDQPQHF.

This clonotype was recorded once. As DNA, the CDR3 is TGTGCCAGCAGACGACCCGGCGGGAGGGCTGGGGATGAGCAGTTCTTC. Its translation is CASRRPGGRAGDEQFF. The genes are TRBV7-9 and TRBJ2-1; 9 bases match TRBD2. The V gene end was trimmed by 6 bases and the J gene end by 8 bases; junction bases not matched to a gene: 14. Germline values: CDR1 SEHNR, CDR2 FQNEAQ (reference sequence). The CDR3 length is 16 residues.

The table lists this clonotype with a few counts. This CDR3 reads CAISPGPSNQPQHF. The CDR3 region has the DNA TGTGCCATCAGTCCCGGCCCCAGCAATCAGCCCCAGCATTTT. The rearrangement links TRBV10-3 to TRBJ1-5; D not certain. The V and J ends lost 5 bases and 1 base respectively, with 9 bases between them. There are 14 residues in the CDR3. Per germline, CDR1 ENHRY and CDR2 SYGVKD.

CDR3 sequence reads: CASSQGFQQEQYF. CDR3 coding DNA: TGTGCCAGCAGCCAAGGGTTCCAACAGGAACAGTACTTC. The chain joins TRBV3-1 to TRBJ2-7, with a possible D match to TRBD1 (5 bases). The CDR3 runs 13 residues. Looked up from germline, CDR1 is LGHDT and CDR2 is YNNKEL (reference sequence). The V gene lost 1 base and the J gene lost 10 bases, with 14 bases spanning the gap.

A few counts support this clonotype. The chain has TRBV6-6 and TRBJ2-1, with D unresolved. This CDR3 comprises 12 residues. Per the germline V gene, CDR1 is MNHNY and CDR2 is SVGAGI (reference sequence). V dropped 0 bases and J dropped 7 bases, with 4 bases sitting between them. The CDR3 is CASSYSTNEQFF. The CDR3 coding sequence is TGTGCCAGCAGTTACTCGACGAATGAGCAGTTCTTC.